This TCR beta chain derives from a study of T cell responses to AZD1222 COVID-19 vaccine. Study background: Pooling of second doses given at about 4 or about 12 weeks was done.

Points on this clone: Antigen: not known.

The table came from immunoSEQ multiplex PCR; TCRdb's copy has only in-frame clones and leaves some out. Here the sample spans more than 150,000 clones, around 94% being singletons. Whole-study results and caveats: Possibly, clonal diversity was underestimated; donors were largely white British and included more females. Elevations in Spike-specific TCR breadth and depth followed administration of two AZD1222 doses.

This CDR3 region has 13 residues. Trimming left V 2 bases short and J 10 bases short, with 12 bases between. Germline CDR1 is MRHNA and CDR2 is SNTAGT. The source is an adult in good health. The V and J genes are TRBV6-4 and TRBJ2-1; D call uncertain. Here the sequenced sample was peripheral blood, taken on day 0 of AZD1222 vaccination. This CDR3 reads CASSDRPTGEQFF. CDR3 in DNA: TGTGCCAGCAGTGACAGGCCGACCGGGGAGCAGTTCTTC.